One and the same sample provided the 8 T cell receptor beta chains below, sequenced in a study of blood T cell repertoires in COVID-19. Sequencing used immunoSEQ multiplex PCR; TCRdb keeps in-frame clones, though not all of them. This sample has 150,000 to 200,000 clones, with about 82% found just once. The sample was peripheral blood. These receptors were obtained from a woman aged 25 to 45 with acute or convalescent COVID-19.

This clone has more than one count but fewer than ten. The gene calls are TRBV15 and TRBJ1-4; D call uncertain. This CDR3 region has 14 residues. Germline V gene lookup returns CDR1 LNHNV and CDR2 YYDKDF (reference sequence). Trimming pared 5 bases from V and 2 bases from J, leaving 9 bases between. The CDR3, as DNA: TGTGCCACCAGCCCTCAGGCTACTAATGAAAAACTGTTTTTT. It is translated as CATSPQATNEKLFF.

The V gene is TRBV7-3, the J gene TRBJ2-3; 8 bases match TRBD2. Trimming at V came to 1 base and at J to 1 base, leaving 7 bases not matched to a gene. Germline CDR1 reads SGHTA; CDR2 reads FQGTGA. The CDR3 spans 17 residues. CDR3 in amino acids: CASSLIGGSGGTDTQYF. The CDR3 nucleotides are TGTGCCAGCAGCTTAATAGGGGGTAGCGGGGGCACAGATACGCAGTATTTT.

This sequence joins TRBV7-2 and TRBJ1-1; D possibly corresponds to TRBD1 (5 bases). CDR3 length equals 15 residues. CDR1 SGHTA and CDR2 FQGNSA come from the germline V gene. V was trimmed by 5 bases and J by 4 bases, leaving 17 bases between them. CDR3 nucleotide sequence: TGTGCCAGCAGCCCGAGCCCCAGGGCCGGCACTGAAGCTTTCTTT. Translating gives CASSPSPRAGTEAFF. The full variable domain, rest sourced from reference TRBV7-2 and TRBJ1-1, is GAGVSQSPSNKVTEKGKDVELRCDPISGHTALYWYRQSLGQGLEFLIYFQGNSAPDKSGLPSDRFSAERTGGSVSTLTIQRTQQEDSAVYLCASSPSPRAGTEAFFGQGTRLTVV.

The chain links TRBV28 to TRBJ1-2; D possibly corresponds to TRBD1 (5 bases). V dropped 5 bases and J dropped 4 bases, with 11 bases sitting between them. The CDR3 runs 13 residues. CDR1 and CDR2 from the germline V gene are MDHEN and SYDVKM. The CDR3 sequence: CASSVTVGYGYTF. The CDR3 DNA reads TGTGCCAGCAGTGTGACAGTGGGCTATGGCTACACCTTC.

The rearrangement joins TRBV6-1 to TRBJ1-6, with 8 bases matching TRBD1. The CDR3 spans 14 residues. With 2 bases clipped from V and 12 bases from J, the junction kept 6 bases outside the gene matches. Germline V gene lookup returns CDR1 MNHNS and CDR2 SASEGT. The CDR3 region is CASSERQGLLPLHF. As DNA, the CDR3 is TGTGCCAGCAGTGAAAGACAGGGGTTGCTACCCCTCCACTTT.

The V and J genes are TRBV24-1 and TRBJ1-2; D is perhaps TRBD1 (5 bases). CDR1 and CDR2 (germline): KGHDR, SFDVKD. The CDR3 spans 13 residues. The V gene lost 5 bases and the J gene lost 6 bases, with 12 bases spanning the gap. The DNA of the CDR3 is TGTGCCACCAGTGTCCGCCAGGGCGATGGCTACACCTTC. Translation: CATSVRQGDGYTF.

The rearrangement uses TRBV5-1 and TRBJ2-7; D uncertain. Germline V gives CDR1 SGHRS, CDR2 YFSETQ. With 0 bases removed from V and 0 bases from J, the gap between germline ends came to 13 bases. This CDR3 is 16 amino acids long. CDR3 DNA: TGCGCCAGCAGCTTGGCCGGTCTCGGAGTCTCCTACGAGCAGTACTTC. Its translation is CASSLAGLGVSYEQYF.

The rearrangement joins TRBV5-1 to TRBJ1-1; D may be TRBD1 (5 bases). V lost 0 bases and J lost 1, with 10 bases in between. Germline V lookup: CDR1 SGHRS, CDR2 YFSETQ. The CDR3 loop spans 15 amino acids. The CDR3 spells CASSLEAGPNTEAFF. In DNA, the CDR3 is TGCGCCAGCAGCTTGGAGGCAGGGCCGAACACTGAAGCTTTCTTT.